These 19 T cell receptor beta chains share one sample of origin, sequenced in a study of identical twins. Using its own MiXCR run on the 5' RACE reads, TCRdb lists one record per CDR3 protein. The table lists about 550,000 distinct CDR3 sequences, approximately 20% of them singletons. A further study also used this sample, focusing on yellow fever vaccine responses in identical twins.

Sequenced input: CD4+ T cells sorted from blood. These receptor sequences come from a woman younger than 30 in good health.

This clonotype was detected only once. This chain uses TRBV9 with TRBJ2-2; D tentatively fits TRBD1 or TRBD2 (6 bases each). CDR3 length equals 17 residues. Germline CDR1 and CDR2: SGDLS and YYNGEE. Trimming shortened V by 4 bases and J by 2 bases, and 18 bases separated the two germline ends. CDR3 amino acids: CASSPIRGGPNTGELFF. DNA for the CDR3: TGTGCCAGCAGCCCCATACGAGGGGGGCCCAACACCGGGGAGCTGTTTTTT. The full variable domain, in which reference TRBV9 and TRBJ2-2 provide the parts outside the CDR3, is DSGVTQTPKHLITATGQRVTLRCSPRSGDLSVYWYQQSLDQGLQFLIQYYNGEERAKGNILERFSAQQFPDLHSELNLSSLELGDSALYFCASSPIRGGPNTGELFFGEGSRLTVL.

This clonotype was seen more than once but under ten times. The genes are TRBV20-1 and TRBJ1-2; D gene unclear. The CDR3 runs to 11 residues. Trimming shortened V by 3 bases and J by 8 bases, and 10 bases separated the two germline ends. The germline V gene has CDR1 DFQATT and CDR2 SNEGSKA (reference sequence). The CDR3 DNA follows: TGCAGTGCTAGTTCTTCAGAAGGCTACACCTTC. Its translation: CSASSSEGYTF.

This clonotype was detected a few times. The chain carries TRBV7-9 and TRBJ2-2; 11 bases fit TRBD2. The germline V gene encodes CDR1 SEHNR and CDR2 FQNEAQ (reference sequence). The CDR3 length is 16 residues. The junction had 6 bases not matched to a gene; V was cut back by 4 bases and J by 5 bases. The chain's CDR3 is CASSYLAGGPTGELFF. CDR3 in DNA: TGTGCCAGCAGCTACTTAGCGGGGGGGCCGACCGGGGAGCTGTTTTTT.

The CDR3: CATSGDTEGTEAFF. CDR3 DNA: TGTGCCACCAGTGGGGACACAGAAGGTACTGAAGCTTTCTTT. This chain links TRBV24-1 with TRBJ1-1; a weak D match, TRBD1 (6 bases). Trimming shortened V by 5 bases and J by 5 bases, and 14 bases separated the two germline ends. The CDR3 is made up of 14 amino acids. The V gene's germline CDR1 is KGHDR and CDR2 SFDVKD.

This clonotype was picked up a small number of times. The rearrangement uses TRBV28 and TRBJ2-1; TRBD2 agrees at 8 bases. There are 15 residues in the CDR3. V lost 4 bases, J lost 4 bases, and 6 bases stayed unmatched. Germline lookup yields CDR1 MDHEN and CDR2 SYDVKM. CDR3 bases: TGTGCCAGCAGTTCTTGGACTAGCCCGTACAATGAGCAGTTCTTC. Residues: CASSSWTSPYNEQFF.

CDR3: CASSQDGNEQFF. The DNA of the CDR3 is TGCGCCAGCAGCCAAGACGGAAATGAGCAGTTCTTC. The chain links TRBV4-1 to TRBJ2-1; no reliable D call. The germline V gene encodes CDR1 MGHRA and CDR2 YSYEKL. Trimming cost V 0 bases and J 7 bases, with 4 bases left between them. CDR3 length: 12 amino acids.

The gene calls are TRBV24-1 and TRBJ2-6, with TRBD1 matching over 7 bases. This CDR3 region has 17 residues. V lost 5 bases to trimming and J lost 0 bases; unmatched junction nucleotides: 6. The germline CDR1 and CDR2 sequences are KGHDR and SFDVKD. CDR3 nucleotide sequence: TGTGCCACCAGTGGGACAGGTCTTAGCTCTGGGGCCAACGTCCTGACTTTC. This translates into CATSGTGLSSGANVLTF.

In this sample, this clonotype turned up a few times. This chain links TRBV3-1 with TRBJ2-1; D may correspond to TRBD1 or TRBD2 (5 bases each). V shed 1 base and J shed 12 bases, with 22 bases lying between them. The germline V gene has CDR1 LGHDT and CDR2 YNNKEL (reference sequence). The CDR3 runs 16 residues. The CDR3 loop is CASSQAPGGLRRGQFF. The CDR3 nucleotides are TGTGCCAGCAGCCAAGCCCCGGGCGGACTGCGAAGGGGGCAGTTCTTC.

There are a few counts of this clonotype. The rearrangement links TRBV3-1 to TRBJ1-5, with D possibly matching TRBD1 (5 bases). The V end lost 6 bases, the J end lost 4 bases, and 16 bases lay between the germline ends. Per germline, CDR1 LGHDT and CDR2 YNNKEL (reference sequence). This CDR3 region has 15 residues. CDR3 DNA: TGTGCCAGCAGTTCCAGACACGGGACTAATCAGCCCCAGCATTTT. This gives the protein CASSSRHGTNQPQHF.

The V call is TRBV5-1, the J call TRBJ2-7; 10 bases map to TRBD2. The CDR3 totals 15 residues. The germline V gene has CDR1 SGHRS and CDR2 YFSETQ. V shed 4 bases and J 5 bases; nucleotides not matched to a gene: 9. CDR3 in amino acids: CASSPPSGRGHEQYF. The CDR3 coding sequence is TGCGCCAGCAGCCCCCCTAGCGGGAGAGGGCACGAGCAGTACTTC.

The genes are TRBV12-3 or TRBV12-4 and TRBJ2-1; 11 bases are shared with TRBD2. Trimming removed 6 bases from V and 4 bases from J; junction bases left unmatched: 8. The CDR3 length is 16 residues. The CDR3 coding sequence is TGTGCCAGCAGAAGACCCGGGACTAGCGGTTACAATGAGCAGTTCTTC. It specifies CASRRPGTSGYNEQFF.

This chain joins TRBV3-1 and TRBJ2-3; TRBD2 matches at 7 bases. Germline CDR1 LGHDT, CDR2 YNNKEL (reference sequence). J gave up 0 bases and V 4 bases, and 10 bases lay outside the gene matches. This CDR3 is 17 amino acids long. The CDR3 loop reads CASSPHGRGMSTDTQYF. The CDR3 coding sequence is TGTGCCAGCAGCCCCCATGGGCGGGGGATGAGCACAGATACGCAGTATTTT.

This clonotype occurred many times. The chain is built from TRBV12-3 or TRBV12-4 and TRBJ2-1; unclear D gene. The germline V and J ends were trimmed by 1 base and 2 bases, with 9 bases remaining between them. The CDR3 contains 15 residues. The DNA of the CDR3 is TGTGCCAGCAGTTTAGGACGGGCCCCCTACAATGAGCAGTTCTTC. Translated: CASSLGRAPYNEQFF.

This clonotype was counted between two and nine times. The chain uses TRBV12-3 or TRBV12-4 and TRBJ2-3; 7 positions match TRBD2. This CDR3 spans 18 amino acids. The V segment lost 5 bases and the J segment 2 bases; nucleotides outside the gene matches: 16. The CDR3 coding sequence is TGTGCCAGCAGTCTTAAAGGGACGGGCGGGGGACCCACAGATACGCAGTATTTT. As protein: CASSLKGTGGGPTDTQYF.

This chain connects TRBV10-3 to TRBJ2-3, with TRBD1 matching over 9 bases. CDR1 ENHRY and CDR2 SYGVKD come from the germline V gene. CDR3 size: 15 residues. With V trimmed by 4 bases and J by 0 bases, 2 bases remained unmatched. CDR3 sequence reads: CAISGGQGSTDTQYF. The DNA of the CDR3 is TGTGCCATCAGTGGCGGACAGGGGAGCACAGATACGCAGTATTTT.

This sequence joins TRBV3-1 and TRBJ2-2, with 9 bases fitting TRBD1. The CDR3 extends over 14 amino acids. V lost 3 bases and J lost 4; bases outside the gene matches: 0. Per the germline V gene, CDR1 is LGHDT and CDR2 is YNNKEL (reference sequence). This CDR3 reads CASSQTGGTGELFF. The CDR3 region has the DNA TGTGCCAGCAGCCAGACAGGGGGCACCGGGGAGCTGTTTTTT.

V gene TRBV5-1 combines with J gene TRBJ2-7, with 10 bases matching TRBD1. The CDR3 runs to 15 residues. Germline lookup yields CDR1 SGHRS and CDR2 YFSETQ. J was trimmed by 2 bases and V by 0 bases; bases with no gene match: 2. CDR3 coding DNA: TGCGCCAGCAGCTTGGATGGGACAGGGGCCTACGAGCAGTACTTC. Protein: CASSLDGTGAYEQYF.

The chain recombines TRBV28 with TRBJ1-5, with D uncertain. This CDR3 contains 13 residues. Germline loops: CDR1 MDHEN, CDR2 SYDVKM. Between the trimmed V and J ends, which lost 11 bases and 0 bases, there was a span of 11 bases. CDR3 residues: CAHRRNSNQPQHF. CDR3 nucleotide sequence: TGTGCCCATCGACGGAATAGCAATCAGCCCCAGCATTTT.

This clonotype was recorded a few times. This chain joins TRBV12-3 or TRBV12-4 and TRBJ1-5; D is unclear. CDR3 size: 13 residues. V gave up 3 bases and J gave up 3 bases, with 6 bases separating them. The CDR3: CASSLSDNQPQHF. CDR3 nucleotides: TGTGCCAGCAGTTTGTCAGACAATCAGCCCCAGCATTTT.